Below are 23 T cell receptor beta chains sequenced from a single sample in a study of T cells in Graves' hyperthyroidism and ophthalmopathy (dated by TCRdb to between 2018 and 2021). The method behind the library was multiplex PCR. The instrument was an Illumina HiSeq 2000. TCR beta CDR3 regions were amplified from RNA transcripts. The TCR CDR3 was subjected to a first round of RT-PCR using the HTBI primer set and the Qiagen OneStep RT-PCR kit. Using fastp trimming at Q25 and MiXCR clonotype assembly, TCRdb reanalyzed the public sequencing data and kept in-frame beta chains. One record per CDR3 amino acid sequence lists the most common genes and DNA. The sample records approximately 530,000 distinct CDR3 sequences, around 17% of which are singletons. Clones ranked in the top ten supply about 18% of the sample. Sequenced input: blood. Receptors were obtained from a woman in her late teens or twenties with Graves' hyperthyroidism.

This clonotype showed up just a few times. The CDR3 protein is CSARGLAFDYEQYF. The CDR3 DNA reads as TGCAGTGCTCGGGGACTAGCATTCGACTACGAGCAGTACTTC. The V call is TRBV20-1, the J call TRBJ2-7; 9 nucleotides line up with TRBD2. The CDR3 consists of 14 residues. Trimming removed 5 bases from V and 3 bases from J; junction bases left unmatched: 8. CDR1 and CDR2 (germline): DFQATT, SNEGSKA (reference sequence).

In this sample, this clonotype turned up many times. The chain employs TRBV2 and TRBJ1-1; 7 nucleotides align to TRBD1. The junction had 13 bases not matched to a gene; V was cut back by 6 bases and J by 9 bases. Germline V gives CDR1 SNHLY, CDR2 FYNNEI. CDR3 length equals 14 residues. CDR3 nucleotide sequence: TGTGCCAGCAGGCCACGACAGGGCGCGCTACAAGCTTTCTTT. It translates to CASRPRQGALQAFF.

In its sample, this clonotype was seen many times. CDR3 sequence (DNA): TGCAGTGCTAAGACAGGGATCGAGCAGTACTTC. Protein sequence: CSAKTGIEQYF. The gene calls are TRBV20-1 and TRBJ2-7, with 7 bases lining up with TRBD1. Trimming at V came to 4 bases and at J to 6 bases, leaving 3 bases not matched to a gene. The germline V gene has CDR1 DFQATT and CDR2 SNEGSKA (reference sequence). The CDR3 is 11 residues long.

This chain joins TRBV6-1 and TRBJ1-4; 7 nucleotides agree with TRBD1. CDR3 length equals 17 residues. V dropped 2 bases and J dropped 7; count of bases not matched to a gene: 13. Germline V gene sequence: CDR1 MNHNS, CDR2 SASEGT. CDR3 residues: CASSELSRSGGGEKLFF. CDR3 DNA: TGTGCCAGCAGTGAACTGTCGCGCTCAGGGGGTGGTGAAAAACTGTTTTTT.

Turning to this clonotype: This sequence may be a read error, since a much larger clone differs from it by one base. The gene calls are TRBV7-2 and TRBJ2-1, with 12 bases matching TRBD2. This CDR3 has 18 amino acids. The V gene's germline CDR1 is SGHTA and CDR2 FQGNSA. This CDR3 reads CASSFPGLAGPSYNEQLF. The CDR3 coding sequence is TGTGCCAGCAGCTTCCCGGGACTAGCGGGCCCCTCCTACAATGAGCAGCTCTTC.

This clonotype was recorded at least ten times. V usage is TRBV2 and J usage is TRBJ2-3, with D possibly being TRBD1 or TRBD2 (6 bases each). Trimming stripped 0 bases from V and 2 bases from J, with 9 bases between. The CDR3 loop spans 15 amino acids. Per germline, CDR1 SNHLY and CDR2 FYNNEI. The CDR3 DNA reads TGTGCCAGCAGTGAAGCAGGGGGGTCCACAGATACGCAGTATTTT. Residues: CASSEAGGSTDTQYF.

This clonotype was seen a few times. The V and J genes are TRBV7-9 and TRBJ2-1, with TRBD1 as a possible D gene (6 bases). CDR1 is SEHNR, CDR2 FQNEAQ, per germline (reference sequence). This CDR3 contains 17 residues. Trimming left V 4 bases short and J 8 bases short, with 24 bases between. CDR3: CASSSRRVGQSGDEQFF. As DNA, the CDR3 is TGTGCCAGCAGCTCCCGACGCGTTGGACAGTCTGGCGATGAGCAGTTCTTC.

The V gene is TRBV24-1, the J gene TRBJ1-2, with 7 nucleotides matching TRBD1. Germline V CDR1 and CDR2: KGHDR, SFDVKD. The V gene end was trimmed by 4 bases and the J gene end by 4 bases; junction bases not matched to a gene: 11. The CDR3 runs to 16 residues. The CDR3 DNA sequence: TGTGCCACCAGTGACCCTACCGGACAGGAGATCTATGGCTACACCTTC. Translated: CATSDPTGQEIYGYTF.

Ten or more counts support this clonotype. The chain employs TRBV18 and TRBJ2-1; 11 bases agree with TRBD2. The CDR3 totals 15 residues. Trimming at V came to 6 bases and at J to 5 bases, leaving 6 bases not matched to a gene. Germline V gene data show CDR1 as KGHSH and CDR2 as LQKENI. CDR3 nucleotides: TGTGCCAGCTCCCGTAGCGGGAGGGTCAACAATGAGCAGTTCTTC. It codes for CASSRSGRVNNEQFF.

The chain joins TRBV4-3 to TRBJ1-1; the D is unclear. V was cut by 0 bases and J by 2 bases, with 10 bases left in between. The CDR3 is made up of 15 amino acids. The germline gives CDR1 LGHNA, CDR2 YSLEER. The CDR3 DNA follows: TGCGCCAGCAGCCAAGATACAGATTTAAACACTGAAGCTTTCTTT. Encoded protein: CASSQDTDLNTEAFF.

The sample holds a few counts of this clonotype. This rearrangement joins TRBV4-1 to TRBJ2-1, with 8 bases that match TRBD2. The V gene's germline CDR1 is MGHRA and CDR2 YSYEKL. The V segment lost 0 bases and the J segment 5 bases; nucleotides outside the gene matches: 6. The CDR3 spans 16 residues. The CDR3 loop is CASSQDKGLGHNEQFF. As DNA, the CDR3 is TGCGCCAGCAGCCAAGACAAGGGACTAGGCCACAATGAGCAGTTCTTC.

The chain carries TRBV4-1 and TRBJ2-5, with 9 nucleotides matching TRBD1. Germline V gives CDR1 MGHRA, CDR2 YSYEKL. This CDR3 region has 15 residues. With V trimmed by 1 base and J by 5 bases, 5 bases remained unmatched. The CDR3, as DNA: TGCGCCAGCAGCCAAGGGGACAGGGAATACGAGACCCAGTACTTC. Its translation is CASSQGDREYETQYF.

In its sample, this clonotype was seen a few times. V gene TRBV3-1 combines with J gene TRBJ1-6; no firm D call. Trimming cost V 1 base and J 6 bases, with 7 bases left between them. Per the germline V gene, CDR1 is LGHDT and CDR2 is YNNKEL (reference sequence). The CDR3 consists of 14 residues. The CDR3 region has the DNA TGTGCCAGCAGCCAAGCGACGGGTAATTCACCCCTCCACTTT. Its protein product is CASSQATGNSPLHF.

J is TRBJ2-5 and V is TRBV7-2, with 14 bases aligning to TRBD2. Unmatched junction bases numbered 3, after V lost 5 bases and J lost 1 base. Germline V lookup: CDR1 SGHTA, CDR2 FQGNSA. The CDR3 totals 16 residues. The CDR3 reads CASSGLAGGAQETQYF. The DNA of the CDR3 is TGTGCCAGCAGCGGACTAGCGGGGGGCGCCCAAGAGACCCAGTACTTC. Drawing the rest from reference TRBV7-2 and TRBJ2-5, the complete variable domain is GAGVSQSPSNKVTEKGKDVELRCDPISGHTALYWYRQSLGQGLEFLIYFQGNSAPDKSGLPSDRFSAERTGGSVSTLTIQRTQQEDSAVYLCASSGLAGGAQETQYFGPGTRLLVL.

The sample holds a few counts of this clonotype. This chain uses TRBV30 with TRBJ2-7; D perhaps matches TRBD1 (5 bases). Trimming took off 5 bases at V and 3 bases at J, with 17 bases between the two ends. This CDR3 is 14 amino acids long. The germline gives CDR1 GTSNPN, CDR2 SVGIG (reference sequence). The CDR3 region is CAWSQAGNDYEQYF. DNA of the CDR3: TGTGCCTGGTCTCAGGCAGGGAATGACTACGAGCAGTACTTC.

This clonotype was seen many times. This chain links TRBV10-2 with TRBJ1-1; D uncertain. Deletions cut 9 bases from V and 0 bases from J, with 11 bases between. CDR1 WSHSY and CDR2 SAAADI come from the germline V gene. The CDR3 has 13 residues. CDR3 coding DNA: TGCGCCAGTGATACGGAGATGAACACTGAAGCTTTCTTT. Protein product: CASDTEMNTEAFF.

With respect to this clonotype: This may stem from a read error, because a much larger clone lies one nucleotide away. The chain joins TRBV2 to TRBJ2-3; 12 positions match TRBD2. Germline-derived CDR1 and CDR2 are SNHLY and FYNNEI. The CDR3 covers 15 residues. CDR3 coding DNA: TGTACCAGCAGGAAACGACTAGCGGGGGCGGATACGCAGTATTTT. Its protein is CTSRKRLAGADTQYF.

The chain carries TRBV18 and TRBJ1-1; D uncertain. Trimming stripped 2 bases from V and 3 bases from J, with 13 bases between. The germline gives CDR1 KGHSH, CDR2 LQKENI. CDR3 length: 15 residues. The CDR3 here is CASSPIRARDTEAFF. The DNA of the CDR3 is TGTGCCAGCTCACCAATAAGGGCGCGGGACACTGAAGCTTTCTTT.

Ten or more counts support this clonotype. The chain employs TRBV11-1 and TRBJ2-7; unclear D gene. This CDR3 region has 13 residues. The germline V and J ends were trimmed by 6 bases and 2 bases, with 11 bases remaining between them. Per germline, CDR1 SGHAT and CDR2 FQDESV (reference sequence). CDR3 protein: CASSHSETYEQYF. In DNA form, the CDR3 reads TGTGCCAGCAGTCACTCGGAAACCTACGAGCAGTACTTC.

The sample holds a few counts of this clonotype. A read error is likely, as this CDR3 ends without the conserved phenylalanine or tryptophan. V usage is TRBV3-1 and J usage is TRBJ2-5, with 14 bases lining up with TRBD2. J gave up 4 bases and V 8 bases, and 9 bases lay outside the gene matches. The CDR3 totals 16 residues. CDR1 and CDR2 from the germline V gene are LGHDT and YNNKEL (reference sequence). This CDR3 is CASSPPGLAGGETQYL. DNA for the CDR3: TGTGCCAGCTCACCACCCGGACTAGCGGGAGGAGAGACCCAGTACCTC.

This clonotype was counted at least ten times. The rearrangement links TRBV6-5 to TRBJ2-7; D is possibly TRBD1 or TRBD2 (5 bases each). The germline V gene has CDR1 MNHEY and CDR2 SVGAGI. The CDR3 runs to 14 residues. The V and J ends lost 1 base and 1 base respectively, with 8 bases between them. CDR3 amino acids: CASSYLGPSYEQYF. CDR3 nucleotide sequence: TGTGCCAGCAGTTACTTGGGACCTTCCTACGAGCAGTACTTC.

This clonotype was counted between two and nine times. The chain has TRBV13 and TRBJ1-3; a possible D gene is TRBD1 (6 bases). The CDR3 is 14 amino acids. The V gene's germline CDR1 is PRHDT and CDR2 FYEKMQ (reference sequence). V was clipped by 0 bases and J by 8 bases, with 11 bases between them. The CDR3 bases are TGTGCCAGCAGCTTAGGGGCCAAGGGGGACACCATATATTTT. Translation: CASSLGAKGDTIYF.

The genes are TRBV7-2 and TRBJ1-1; 7 bases match TRBD1. Germline CDR1 SGHTA, CDR2 FQGNSA. The junction had 11 bases not matched to a gene; V was cut back by 4 bases and J by 3 bases. CDR3 length: 16 amino acids. The CDR3 loop reads CASSSLTTGLYTEAFF. CDR3 DNA: TGTGCCAGCAGCTCACTCACGACAGGGTTGTACACTGAAGCTTTCTTT.